This TCR beta chain is from a study of chemoradiotherapy in HPV16-positive cancers. The study's findings and limits: Non-HPV-specific T cells did not expand in tumors during treatment, whereas candidate HPV-specific clones and E7-related motifs did. Functional assays defining HPV-specific T cells used only a couple of HPV16-positive patients. In HPV16-positive patients, HPV-responsive T-cell expansion tracked better recurrence-free survival.

The repertoire was sequenced with immunoSEQ multiplex PCR; TCRdb's copy has only in-frame clones and lacks some. This sample carries around 33,000 clones, around 89% of them seen once, and the ten largest clones take 4.8%. This CDR3 comprises 14 residues. Germline V gives CDR1 SNHLY, CDR2 FYNNEI. Trimming left V 7 bases short and J 9 bases short, with 19 bases between. Concerning this clone itself: Its antigen is currently unknown.

The specimen was blood, collected from a patient who underwent chemoradiotherapy. The chain links TRBV2 to TRBJ2-1; weak D call: TRBD2 (5 bases). The TCR comes from a human donor with HPV-associated anogenital cancer. The CDR3 loop reads CASTQTHTEGEQFF. CDR3 sequence (DNA): TGTGCCAGCACTCAAACCCACACAGAGGGTGAGCAGTTCTTC. The variable domain in full, completed from reference TRBV2 and TRBJ2-1, reads EPEVTQTPSHQVTQMGQEVILRCVPISNHLYFYWYRQILGQKVEFLVSFYNNEISEKSEIFDDQFSVERPDGSNFTLKIRSTKLEDSAMYFCASTQTHTEGEQFFGPGTRLTVL.